The 14 T cell receptor beta chains in this list originate from one sample, sequenced in a study of shared clonotypes between healthy human individuals. Assay used: immunoSEQ multiplex PCR; TCRdb lists only in-frame clones, some missing. This table has 2 million to 2.5 million clones, around 95% appearing once. The sequencing input was naive CD4+ T cells sorted from blood. Regarding subset: CD45RA+ positively selected. These receptors all stem from a man aged 18 to 29 in good health.

The chain links TRBV2 to TRBJ2-7; D remains ambiguous. This CDR3 contains 13 residues. V lost 1 base and J lost 7, with 11 bases in between. CDR1 is SNHLY, CDR2 FYNNEI, per germline. CDR3 coding DNA: TGTGCCAGCAGTGAAGGCGGAGTAGGAGAGCAGTACTTC. It yields the protein CASSEGGVGEQYF. Filled out from reference TRBV2 and TRBJ2-7, the complete variable domain reads EPEVTQTPSHQVTQMGQEVILRCVPISNHLYFYWYRQILGQKVEFLVSFYNNEISEKSEIFDDQFSVERPDGSNFTLKIRSTKLEDSAMYFCASSEGGVGEQYFGPGTRLTVT.

The chain joins TRBV5-4 to TRBJ2-1; D possibly matches TRBD1 or TRBD2 (5 bases each). The CDR3 totals 13 residues. V was clipped by 5 bases and J by 9 bases, with 15 bases between them. Germline V lookup: CDR1 SGHNT, CDR2 YYREEE (reference sequence). CDR3: CASSSSGTGEQFF. CDR3 coding DNA: TGTGCCAGCAGTTCCTCGGGGACGGGTGAGCAGTTCTTC.

The chain couples TRBV19 to TRBJ2-7; 11 positions match TRBD2. Per the germline V gene, CDR1 is LNHDA and CDR2 is SQIVND (reference sequence). With 3 bases clipped from V and 2 bases from J, the junction kept 12 bases outside the gene matches. The CDR3 runs to 18 residues. CDR3 sequence reads: CASSIYRTSGRRTYEQYF. CDR3 nucleotide sequence: TGTGCCAGTAGTATTTATAGGACTAGCGGGCGCAGAACCTACGAGCAGTACTTC.

With respect to this clone: This specimen includes other DNA sequences encoding the same CDR3. The chain couples TRBV9 to TRBJ2-7; TRBD1 matches at 9 bases. Per germline, CDR1 SGDLS and CDR2 YYNGEE. J gave up 4 bases and V 0 bases, and 5 bases lay outside the gene matches. CDR3 length: 15 residues. The CDR3 protein is CASSVGTGGRYEQYF. The CDR3, as DNA: TGTGCCAGCAGCGTAGGAACAGGGGGCAGGTACGAGCAGTACTTC.

In its sample, this clone was seen a few times. The J gene is TRBJ1-4, the V gene TRBV19; no reliable D call. Germline CDR1 reads LNHDA; CDR2 reads SQIVND (reference sequence). CDR3 length equals 12 residues. V was cut by 6 bases and J by 4 bases, with 6 bases left in between. The CDR3 is CASRRLNEKLFF. The CDR3 bases are TGTGCCAGTAGACGTCTTAATGAAAAACTGTTTTTT.

The rearrangement joins TRBV6-1 to TRBJ1-1; TRBD1 matches at 8 bases. CDR3 length: 14 amino acids. V shed 2 bases and J 7 bases; nucleotides not matched to a gene: 6. The germline CDR1 and CDR2 sequences are MNHNS and SASEGT. CDR3 nucleotides: TGTGCCAGCAGTGAACTGGGGGGACAGGTTGAAGCTTTCTTT. Protein sequence: CASSELGGQVEAFF.

The rearrangement links TRBV7-2 to TRBJ2-1, with TRBD2 identical over 9 bases. J gave up 4 bases and V 5 bases, and 9 bases lay outside the gene matches. This CDR3 comprises 16 residues. Looked up from germline, CDR1 is SGHTA and CDR2 is FQGNSA. CDR3 protein: CASSIRTSAEYNEQFF. CDR3 sequence (DNA): TGTGCCAGCAGCATTAGGACTAGCGCCGAGTACAATGAGCAGTTCTTC.

This clone was observed once. The chain uses TRBV10-3 and TRBJ1-1, with D possibly TRBD1 on 6 matching bases. The CDR3 has 13 amino acids. V gave up 11 bases and J gave up 1 base, with 14 bases separating them. Germline values: CDR1 ENHRY, CDR2 SYGVKD. The CDR3 loop reads CAVATGPNTEAFF. CDR3 DNA: TGTGCCGTTGCGACAGGTCCGAACACTGAAGCTTTCTTT.

The J gene is TRBJ1-2, the V gene TRBV5-1; D perhaps matches TRBD1 (5 bases). V was shortened by 4 bases and J by 5 bases, with 18 bases between the two germline ends. The CDR3 is 15 amino acids. Germline-derived CDR1 and CDR2 are SGHRS and YFSETQ. The CDR3 reads CASSVSGVVSYGYTF. CDR3 coding DNA: TGCGCCAGCAGCGTCTCGGGGGTGGTATCGTATGGCTACACCTTC.

Points on this clone: The same CDR3 arises from other DNA sequences in this sample as well. The chain employs TRBV30 and TRBJ2-7; D perhaps matches TRBD2 (5 bases). The length of the CDR3 is 12 residues. The germline V and J ends were trimmed by 1 base and 3 bases, with 7 bases remaining between them. From germline, CDR1 is GTSNPN and CDR2 SVGIG (reference sequence). The CDR3 sequence: CAWSARDYEQYF. In DNA, the CDR3 is TGTGCCTGGAGTGCGAGGGACTACGAGCAGTACTTC.

The V and J genes are TRBV28 and TRBJ2-1, with D tentatively TRBD2 (6 bases). Trimming pared 0 bases from V and 3 bases from J, leaving 15 bases between. This CDR3 has 17 residues. Germline CDR1 is MDHEN and CDR2 is SYDVKM. This CDR3 is CASSLWRWTMDYNEQFF. The CDR3 region has the DNA TGTGCCAGCAGTTTATGGAGGTGGACTATGGACTACAATGAGCAGTTCTTC.

This chain uses TRBV15 with TRBJ2-7; 9 nucleotides align to TRBD1. V lost 5 bases, J lost 4 bases, and 9 bases stayed unmatched. Germline-derived CDR1 and CDR2 are LNHNV and YYDKDF (reference sequence). The CDR3 length is 15 residues. CDR3 sequence: CATSGDRGFWYEQYF. The CDR3, as DNA: TGTGCCACCAGCGGCGACAGGGGGTTTTGGTACGAGCAGTACTTC.

The chain uses TRBV19 and TRBJ2-3; unclear D gene. Per the germline V gene, CDR1 is LNHDA and CDR2 is SQIVND (reference sequence). V was clipped by 8 bases and J by 6 bases, with 15 bases between them. The CDR3 is made up of 13 amino acids. The CDR3 region has the DNA TGTGCCAGTCTGAGGACCGTAGGGGATACGCAGTATTTT. Its translation: CASLRTVGDTQYF. The variable domain in full, with the rest retrieved from reference TRBV19 and TRBJ2-3, is DGGITQSPKYLFRKEGQNVTLSCEQNLNHDAMYWYRQDPGQGLRLIYYSQIVNDFQKGDIAEGYSVSREKKESFPLTVTSAQKNPTAFYLCASLRTVGDTQYFGPGTRLTVL.

This clone was detected only a few times. The identical CDR3 is also encoded by other nucleotide sequences in the sample. This chain connects TRBV6-5 to TRBJ1-2; weak D call: TRBD1 (6 bases). The V gene's germline CDR1 is MNHEY and CDR2 SVGAGI. This CDR3 spans 14 amino acids. Trimming took 5 bases from V and 4 from J, leaving 14 bases between them. The CDR3, as DNA: TGTGCCAGCAGTCGCCGACAGGCGGTCTATGGCTACACCTTC. It encodes CASSRRQAVYGYTF.